Listed below are T cell receptor beta chains from one sample, sequenced in a study of control samples from healthy donors and cancer patients. Generated by immunoSEQ multiplex PCR, the TCRdb table keeps only in-frame clones and is missing some. Of fewer than 110,000 clones in the sample, around nine tenths are singletons; the top ten hold approximately 19%. The source material was PBMCs. These receptors all stem from a man aged 55-75 years with lung cancer. Both conserved end residues are part of each CDR3. A D gene is named only where the DNA matches it firmly. The size field is filled for only some rows; it gives once, few, many or a size class.

>TRBV7-2|NA|NA|TRBJ2-7
TGTGCCAGCAGCTTAATGGGACCGTCCTACGAGCAGTACTTC
CASSLMGPSYEQYF
>TRBV4-1|NA|NA|TRBJ1-2
TGCGCCAGCAGCCAAGTTGAGGGGGACTATGGCTACACCTTC
CASSQVEGDYGYTF
>TRBV13|NA|NA|TRBJ2-7
TGTGCCAGCAGCGCATATAATTCGGGGGGCGGCGAGCAGTACTTC
CASSAYNSGGGEQYF
>TRBV4-1|NA|NA|TRBJ1-1
TGCGCCAGCAGCCCCCAGGACGGCCAGTACACTGAAGCTTTCTTT
CASSPQDGQYTEAFF
>TRBV29-1|TRBD1|NA|TRBJ1-2
TGCAGCGTTGTAGGATCACAGGGGGTATTCTATGGCTACACCTTC
CSVVGSQGVFYGYTF
>TRBV25-1|NA|NA|TRBJ1-2
TGTGCCAGCAGTGAATCAGGGACAAGCTATGGCTACACCTTC
CASSESGTSYGYTF
>TRBV9|TRBD1|NA|TRBJ2-3
TGTGCCAGCAGCACGCGACAGGGGGGCACAGATACGCAGTATTTT
CASSTRQGGTDTQYF
>TRBV6-6|NA|NA|TRBJ1-1
TGTGCCAGCAGTTACGGGCAGAACACTGAAGCTTTCTTT
CASSYGQNTEAFF
>TRBV7-2|NA|NA|TRBJ1-6
TGTGCCAGCAGCCGAAATTCACCCCTCCACTTT
CASSRNSPLHF
>TRBV3-1/TRBV3-2|TRBD2|once|TRBJ2-3
TGTGCCAGCAGCCTAAAGACTAGCGGGGGGTTCCCTAGCACAGATACGCAGTATTTT
CASSLKTSGGFPSTDTQYF
>TRBV2|TRBD1|once|TRBJ1-2
TGTGCCAGACAGGGGGCTGGTGTCCATGGCTACACCTTC
CARQGAGVHGYTF
>TRBV24-1|TRBD2|NA|TRBJ2-5
TGTGCCACCAGTGCAAGCGGGGGTCTAAAGACCCAGTACTTC
CATSASGGLKTQYF
>TRBV27|NA|NA|TRBJ2-3
TGTGCCAGCCAAAAGTGGGATGTCGCAGATACGCAGTATTTT
CASQKWDVADTQYF
>TRBV7-3|NA|NA|TRBJ2-6
TGTGCCAGCAGCCTGAGCTCTGGGGCCAACGTCCTGACTTTC
CASSLSSGANVLTF
>TRBV7-3|TRBD1|NA|TRBJ1-2
TGTGCCAGCAGCGAAACCGGGACAGGGGATGGCTACACCTTC
CASSETGTGDGYTF
>TRBV5-1|NA|NA|TRBJ1-1
TGCGCCAGCAGCTTGGCCTGGCAGGGAAGTGGAGCTTTCTTT
CASSLAWQGSGAFF
>TRBV3-1/TRBV3-2|NA|NA|TRBJ2-2
TGTGCCAGCAGCCAACCCGGGACTTTCACCGGGGAGCTGTTTTTT
CASSQPGTFTGELFF
>TRBV5-1|NA|NA|TRBJ1-2
TGCGCCAGCAGCTTGGGGCAGGGCGGAGGCTACACCTTC
CASSLGQGGGYTF
>TRBV12-3/TRBV12-4|TRBD1|NA|TRBJ1-4
TGTGCCAGCAGCCCCTACCAGGGGGCTCGGCTGTTTTTT
CASSPYQGARLFF
>TRBV5-1|NA|NA|TRBJ1-4
TGCGCCAGCAGCTTGGGGGTAACAGGTGATGAAAAACTGTTTTTT
CASSLGVTGDEKLFF
>TRBV29-1|NA|NA|TRBJ1-2
TGCAGCGTCGACGAATTTTCCTATGGCTACACCTTC
CSVDEFSYGYTF
>TRBV18|NA|NA|TRBJ1-2
TGTGCCAGCTCACCCAGGGAAACCAACTATGGCTACACCTTC
CASSPRETNYGYTF
>TRBV6-5|TRBD1|NA|TRBJ2-1
TGTGCCAGCAGCATTACAGGGGAATACAATGAGCAGTTCTTC
CASSITGEYNEQFF
>TRBV7-6|TRBD1|NA|TRBJ2-1
TGTGCCAGCAGCTTGACCGGGACAGGGGGCGGGCGCAATGAGCAGTTCTTC
CASSLTGTGGGRNEQFF
>TRBV10-1|TRBD1|medium-sized|TRBJ1-1
TGCGCCAGCACATCGGGACAGGGATCCACTGAAGCTTTCTTT
CASTSGQGSTEAFF
>TRBV5-1|NA|NA|TRBJ2-2
TGCGCCAGCAGCTTGCGGGCTAGCCCTAACACCGGGGAGCTGTTTTTT
CASSLRASPNTGELFF
>TRBV14|TRBD2|NA|TRBJ2-3
TGTGCCAGCAGCCAAGATCGACTAGCGGGGGGTATAGATACGCAGTATTTT
CASSQDRLAGGIDTQYF
>TRBV29-1|NA|NA|TRBJ2-3
TGCAGCGTTGAATCGGGGAGCGCAGATACGCAGTATTTT
CSVESGSADTQYF
>TRBV6-5|NA|NA|TRBJ2-5
TGTGCCAGCAGTTCTAGACTGTCGTACCAAGAGACCCAGTACTTC
CASSSRLSYQETQYF
>TRBV5-1|TRBD2|NA|TRBJ2-2
TGCGCCAGCAGCTCGGGACTAGCGGGGTTGGTCGGGGAGCTGTTTTTT
CASSSGLAGLVGELFF
>TRBV7-2|NA|NA|TRBJ2-1
TGTGCCAGCAGCCCCGGGACGTACTATAATGAGCAGTTCTTC
CASSPGTYYNEQFF
>TRBV6-5|TRBD1|NA|TRBJ1-1
TGTGCCAGCAGTTTATATCAGGGGGCGCTGGACACTGAAGCTTTCTTT
CASSLYQGALDTEAFF
>TRBV5-1|NA|NA|TRBJ2-3
TGCGCCAGCAGCTTGGTCGGACACCTGACTGATAGCACAGATACGCAGTATTTT
CASSLVGHLTDSTDTQYF
>TRBV2|NA|NA|TRBJ2-1
TGTGCCAGCAGTGAGGGTAGAGTCTACAATGAGCAGTTCTTC
CASSEGRVYNEQFF
>TRBV7-2|NA|NA|TRBJ2-1
TGTGCCAGCAGCCCCGGCGTAGGGAGCGAGCAGTTCTTC
CASSPGVGSEQFF